The text below deals with one T cell receptor (beta chain). The antigen remains unidentified. The data stem from a study of T cell responses to AZD1222 COVID-19 vaccine. Repertoires were generated with immunoSEQ multiplex PCR, while TCRdb's copy carries only in-frame clones and drops some. The sample yields about 120,000 clones, 70% to 90% seen once. The CDR3 runs to 10 residues. Germline V gene lookup returns CDR1 SQVTM and CDR2 ANQGSEA. Deletions cut 7 bases from V and 4 bases from J, with 7 bases between. General study results and limits: Possibly, clonal diversity was underestimated; donors were largely white British and included more females. Spike-specific TCR breadth and depth grew following two AZD1222 doses. Vaccine-associated CD4 TCRs spanned spike, dominant at 160-218 and 743-854.

The material sequenced was peripheral blood, taken on day 0 of MenACWY control vaccination. The chain couples TRBV29-1 to TRBJ1-1, with D hard to call. This clonotype originated in an adult in good health. CDR3 in DNA: TGCAGCGCTGCGACCACTGAAGCTTTCTTT. This sequence encodes CSAATTEAFF.